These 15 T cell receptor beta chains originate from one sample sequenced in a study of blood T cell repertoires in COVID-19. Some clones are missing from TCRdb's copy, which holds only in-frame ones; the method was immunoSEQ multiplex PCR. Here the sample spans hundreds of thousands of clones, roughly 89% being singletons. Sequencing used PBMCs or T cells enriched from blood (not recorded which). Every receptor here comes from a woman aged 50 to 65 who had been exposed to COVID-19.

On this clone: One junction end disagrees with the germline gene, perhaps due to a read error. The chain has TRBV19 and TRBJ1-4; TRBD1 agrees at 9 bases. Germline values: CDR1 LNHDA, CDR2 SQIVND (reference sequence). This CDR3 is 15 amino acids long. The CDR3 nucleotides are TGTGCCAGCAGTATAGTGGGACAGGGTTATGAAAAACTGTTTTTT. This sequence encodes CASSIVGQGYEKLFF.

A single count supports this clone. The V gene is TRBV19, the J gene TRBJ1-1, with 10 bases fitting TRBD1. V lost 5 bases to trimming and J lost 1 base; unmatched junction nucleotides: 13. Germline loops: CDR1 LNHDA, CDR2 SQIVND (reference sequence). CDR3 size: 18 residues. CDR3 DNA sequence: TGTGCCAGTAGTCCGACAGGGGGCTCGAGGGGAGGGAACACTGAAGCTTTCTTT. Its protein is CASSPTGGSRGGNTEAFF.

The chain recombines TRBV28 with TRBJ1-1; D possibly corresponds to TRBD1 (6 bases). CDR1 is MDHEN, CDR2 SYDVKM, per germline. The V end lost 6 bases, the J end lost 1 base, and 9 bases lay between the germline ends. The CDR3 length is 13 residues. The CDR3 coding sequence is TGTGCCAGCAGCCGGACAGAGAACACTGAAGCTTTCTTT. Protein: CASSRTENTEAFF.

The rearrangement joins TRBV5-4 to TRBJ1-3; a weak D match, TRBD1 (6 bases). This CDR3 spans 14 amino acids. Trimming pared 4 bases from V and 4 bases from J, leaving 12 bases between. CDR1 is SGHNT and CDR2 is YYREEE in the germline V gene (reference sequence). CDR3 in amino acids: CASSTQGWGNTIYF. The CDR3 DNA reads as TGTGCCAGCAGCACTCAGGGGTGGGGAAACACCATATATTTT.

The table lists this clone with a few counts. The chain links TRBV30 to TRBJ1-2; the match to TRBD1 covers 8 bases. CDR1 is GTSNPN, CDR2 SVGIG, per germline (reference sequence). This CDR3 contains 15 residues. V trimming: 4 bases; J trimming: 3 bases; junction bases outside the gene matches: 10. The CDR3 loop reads CAWTTGGLYYYGYTF. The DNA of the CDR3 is TGTGCCTGGACCACAGGGGGTCTTTATTACTATGGCTACACCTTC.

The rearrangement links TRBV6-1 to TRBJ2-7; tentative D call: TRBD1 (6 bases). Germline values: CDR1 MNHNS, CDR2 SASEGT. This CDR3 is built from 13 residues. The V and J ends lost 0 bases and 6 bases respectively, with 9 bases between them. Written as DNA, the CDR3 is TGTGCCAGCAGTGAAGCTAACAGGGTCGAGCAGTACTTC. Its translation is CASSEANRVEQYF.

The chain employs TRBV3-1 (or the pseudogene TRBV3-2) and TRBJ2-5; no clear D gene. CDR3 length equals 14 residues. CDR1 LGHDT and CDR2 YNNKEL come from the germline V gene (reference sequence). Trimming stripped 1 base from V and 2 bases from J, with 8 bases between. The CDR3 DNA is TGTGCCAGCAGCCAAGTGATAGAACAAGAGACCCAGTACTTC. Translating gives CASSQVIEQETQYF.

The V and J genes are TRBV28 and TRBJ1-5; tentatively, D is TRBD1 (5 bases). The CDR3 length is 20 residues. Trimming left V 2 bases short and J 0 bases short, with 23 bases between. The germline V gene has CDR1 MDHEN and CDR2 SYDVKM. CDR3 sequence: CASSLGARVDISHSNQPQHF. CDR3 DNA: TGTGCCAGCAGTTTAGGAGCCAGGGTGGATATTTCTCATAGCAATCAGCCCCAGCATTTT.

Written as DNA, the CDR3 is TGTGCCAGCAGCCTCGGGGGGGTTGGCACTGAAGCTTTCTTT. Translating it yields CASSLGGVGTEAFF. J is TRBJ1-1 and V is TRBV4-2, with D tentatively TRBD1 (5 bases). CDR3 length equals 14 residues. The ends were cut back, 4 bases at V and 4 bases at J, with 13 bases in the middle. Germline values: CDR1 LGHNA, CDR2 YNFKEQ.

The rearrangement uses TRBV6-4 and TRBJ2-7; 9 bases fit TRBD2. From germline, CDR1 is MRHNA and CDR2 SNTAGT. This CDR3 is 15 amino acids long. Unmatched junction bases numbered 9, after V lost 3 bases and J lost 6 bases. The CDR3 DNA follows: TGTGCCAGCAGTGAGCGGGGGGGGACGGGGAGCGAGCAGTACTTC. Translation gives CASSERGGTGSEQYF.

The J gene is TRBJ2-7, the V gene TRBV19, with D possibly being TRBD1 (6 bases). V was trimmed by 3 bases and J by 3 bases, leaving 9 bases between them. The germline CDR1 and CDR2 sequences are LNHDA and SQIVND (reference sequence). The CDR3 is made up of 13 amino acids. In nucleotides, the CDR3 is TGTGCCAGTAGTATGGGGACATACTACGAGCAGTACTTC. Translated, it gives CASSMGTYYEQYF.

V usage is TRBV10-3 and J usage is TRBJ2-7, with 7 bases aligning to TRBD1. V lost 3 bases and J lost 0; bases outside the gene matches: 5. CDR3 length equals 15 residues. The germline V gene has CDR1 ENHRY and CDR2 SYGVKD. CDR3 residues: CAISEGTAISYEQYF. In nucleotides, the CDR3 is TGTGCCATCAGTGAAGGGACAGCCATCTCCTACGAGCAGTACTTC.

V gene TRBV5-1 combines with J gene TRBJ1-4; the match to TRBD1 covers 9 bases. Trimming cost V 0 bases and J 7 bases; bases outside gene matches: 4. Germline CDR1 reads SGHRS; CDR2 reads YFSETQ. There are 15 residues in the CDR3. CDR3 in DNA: TGCGCCAGCAGCTTGGCTGGACAGGGGTTTGAAAAACTGTTTTTT. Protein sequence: CASSLAGQGFEKLFF.

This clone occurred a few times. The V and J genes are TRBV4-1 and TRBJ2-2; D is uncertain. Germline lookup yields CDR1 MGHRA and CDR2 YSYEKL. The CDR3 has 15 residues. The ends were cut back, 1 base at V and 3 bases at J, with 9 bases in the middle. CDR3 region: CASSQVREDTGELFF. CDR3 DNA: TGCGCCAGCAGCCAAGTGCGTGAGGACACCGGGGAGCTGTTTTTT.

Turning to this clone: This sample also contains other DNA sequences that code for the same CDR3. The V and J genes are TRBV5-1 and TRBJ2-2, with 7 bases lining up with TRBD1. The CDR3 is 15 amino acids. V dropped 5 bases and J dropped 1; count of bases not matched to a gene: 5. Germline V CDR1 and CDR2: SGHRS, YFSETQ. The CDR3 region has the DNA TGCGCCAGCAGTTCCGGGACAGAGAACACCGGGGAGCTGTTTTTT. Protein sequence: CASSSGTENTGELFF.